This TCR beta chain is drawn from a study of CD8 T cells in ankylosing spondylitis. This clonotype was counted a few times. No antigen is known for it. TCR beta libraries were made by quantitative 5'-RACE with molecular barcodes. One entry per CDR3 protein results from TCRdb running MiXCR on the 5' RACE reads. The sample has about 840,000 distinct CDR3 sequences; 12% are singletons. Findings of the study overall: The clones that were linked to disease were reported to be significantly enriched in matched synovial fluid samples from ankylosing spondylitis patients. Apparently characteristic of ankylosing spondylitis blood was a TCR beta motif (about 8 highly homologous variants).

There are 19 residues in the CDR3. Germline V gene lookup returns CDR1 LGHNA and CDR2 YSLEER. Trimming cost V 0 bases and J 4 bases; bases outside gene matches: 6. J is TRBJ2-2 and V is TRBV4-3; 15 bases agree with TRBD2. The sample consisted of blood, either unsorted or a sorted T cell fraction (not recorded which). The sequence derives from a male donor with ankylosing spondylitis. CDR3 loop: CASSQDGLAGGPSTGELFF. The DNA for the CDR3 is TGCGCCAGCAGCCAAGACGGACTAGCGGGAGGGCCCAGCACCGGGGAGCTGTTTTTT.